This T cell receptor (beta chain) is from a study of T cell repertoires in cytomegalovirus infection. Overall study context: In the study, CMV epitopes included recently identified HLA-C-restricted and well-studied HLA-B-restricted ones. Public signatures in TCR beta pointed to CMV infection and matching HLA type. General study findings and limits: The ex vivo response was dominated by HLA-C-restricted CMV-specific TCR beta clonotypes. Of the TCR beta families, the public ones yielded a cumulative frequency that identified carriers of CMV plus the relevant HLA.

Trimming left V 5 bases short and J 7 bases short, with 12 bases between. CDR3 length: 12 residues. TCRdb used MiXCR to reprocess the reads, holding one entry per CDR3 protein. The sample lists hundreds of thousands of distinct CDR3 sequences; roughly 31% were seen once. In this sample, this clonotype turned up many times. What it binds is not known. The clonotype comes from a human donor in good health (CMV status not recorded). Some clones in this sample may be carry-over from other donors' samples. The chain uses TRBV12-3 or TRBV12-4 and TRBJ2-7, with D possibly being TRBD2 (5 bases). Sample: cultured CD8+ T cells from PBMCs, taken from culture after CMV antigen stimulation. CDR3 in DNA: TGTGCCAGCAGTCGCGGGCGGTTTGAGCAGTACGTC. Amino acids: CASSRGRFEQYV.